Presented here are 32 T cell receptor beta chains from one specimen sequenced in a study of vaccination and CD4 T cells after COVID-19. Noted treatment: roughly 11-day PBMC culture with coronavirus spike peptide pools or control peptides (ViraFEST assay). Sequencing of the DNA from cultured CD4+ T cells was carried out with the Oncomine TCR Beta short-read assay. TCRdb reanalysed the PCR reads using MiXCR and keeps one entry per CDR3 protein. The data hold over 20,000 distinct CDR3 sequences, with approximately 48% observed a single time. Their antigen targets remain unknown. The sequenced sample was CD4+ T cells from blood, cultured in vitro. Receptors were obtained from a human donor who had recovered from COVID-19.

This chain links TRBV5-4 with TRBJ1-4, with a possible D match to TRBD1 (6 bases). The CDR3 totals 14 residues. V gave up 4 bases and J gave up 6 bases, with 13 bases separating them. The germline CDR1 and CDR2 sequences are SGHNT and YYREEE (reference sequence). The chain's CDR3 is CASSNEGQYEKLFF. The CDR3 region has the DNA TGTGCCAGCAGCAATGAAGGACAGTATGAAAAACTGTTTTTT.

The J gene is TRBJ1-5, the V gene TRBV6-2 or TRBV6-3, with D possibly matching TRBD1 (6 bases). The CDR3 extends over 16 amino acids. Trimming stripped 7 bases from V and 2 bases from J, with 18 bases between. Germline loops: CDR1 MNHEY, CDR2 SVGEGT. The CDR3 DNA follows: TGTGCCAGCACTAGCAGGGGTCGAGGGGGCAATCAGCCCCAGCATTTT. This translates into CASTSRGRGGNQPQHF.

The gene calls are TRBV7-2 and TRBJ2-3; 10 bases align to TRBD2. Germline CDR1 SGHTA, CDR2 FQGNSA. The CDR3 loop spans 16 amino acids. V was clipped by 5 bases and J by 2 bases; unmatched bases: 7. CDR3 loop: CASSLRLAGLTDTQYF. The CDR3 region has the DNA TGTGCCAGCAGCCTTAGACTAGCGGGCCTCACAGATACGCAGTATTTT.

The genes are TRBV6-5 and TRBJ2-7, with unresolved D. With 0 bases removed from V and 7 bases from J, the gap between germline ends came to 13 bases. CDR1 is MNHEY and CDR2 is SVGAGI in the germline V gene. The CDR3 covers 14 residues. The CDR3 loop reads CASSYSVGEREQYF. DNA for the CDR3: TGTGCCAGCAGTTACTCGGTTGGCGAGCGAGAGCAGTACTTC.

The rearrangement joins TRBV12-3 or TRBV12-4 to TRBJ1-4; 7 nucleotides align to TRBD1. V was pared by 4 bases and J by 5 bases, with 7 bases of the junction left unmatched. This CDR3 is built from 15 residues. The CDR3 sequence is CASSSSAGGNEKLFF. The CDR3 DNA follows: TGTGCCAGCAGTTCCAGCGCAGGGGGGAATGAAAAACTGTTTTTT.

This clonotype was detected only once. V is TRBV28 and J is TRBJ2-5; 7 bases align to TRBD2. Germline assignment: CDR1 MDHEN and CDR2 SYDVKM. The CDR3 loop spans 13 amino acids. Losses at the gene ends were 5 bases for V and 8 bases for J; bases not matched to a gene: 8. The CDR3 loop is CASSQGGEGTQYF. In DNA, the CDR3 is TGTGCCAGCAGTCAAGGAGGGGAGGGAACCCAGTACTTC.

For the CDR3, the DNA is TGTGCCAGTAGTATAGCCCCGGGACAGGGTAGTTCTAACACCGGGGAGCTGTTTTTT. It encodes CASSIAPGQGSSNTGELFF. The genes are TRBV19 and TRBJ2-2; 9 positions agree with TRBD1. The length of the CDR3 is 19 residues. Germline V lookup: CDR1 LNHDA, CDR2 SQIVND (reference sequence). Trimming cost V 1 base and J 2 bases; bases outside gene matches: 11.

CDR3 amino acids: CASSLSGSNAGYTF. In nucleotides, the CDR3 is TGTGCCAGCAGTTTGTCAGGGAGTAACGCTGGCTACACCTTC. The J gene is TRBJ1-2, the V gene TRBV12-3 or TRBV12-4, with D tentatively TRBD1 (5 bases). V shed 3 bases and J shed 7 bases, with 15 bases lying between them. The CDR3 has 14 amino acids.

The chain links TRBV7-2 to TRBJ1-1; D is ambiguous. The CDR3 extends over 12 amino acids. CDR1 SGHTA and CDR2 FQGNSA come from the germline V gene. V was cut by 6 bases and J by 2 bases, with 7 bases left in between. The CDR3 is CASSIPNTEAFF. CDR3 DNA sequence: TGTGCCAGCAGTATCCCTAACACTGAAGCTTTCTTT.

This clonotype turned up a few times. The rearrangement uses TRBV18 and TRBJ1-2; 7 nucleotides agree with TRBD1. Germline CDR1 is KGHSH and CDR2 is LQKENI. The ends lost 3 bases at V and 5 bases at J; junction bases unmatched: 9. This CDR3 is 15 amino acids long. This CDR3 is CASSPDRDGRYGYTF. The CDR3 nucleotides are TGTGCCAGCTCACCTGACAGGGATGGGAGGTATGGCTACACCTTC.

The CDR3 protein is CAWSVAGNQPQHF. CDR3 nucleotide sequence: TGTGCCTGGAGTGTGGCCGGGAATCAGCCCCAGCATTTT. The chain couples TRBV30 to TRBJ1-5; D not certain. V lost 0 bases, J lost 4 bases, and 7 bases lay in between. The length of the CDR3 is 13 residues. The germline V gene encodes CDR1 GTSNPN and CDR2 SVGIG (reference sequence).

The genes are TRBV3-1 and TRBJ2-5, with 7 positions matching TRBD2. Germline trimming cut 4 bases from V and 4 bases from J; bases unmatched to any gene: 3. CDR1 is LGHDT and CDR2 is YNNKEL in the germline V gene (reference sequence). The CDR3 is 13 residues long. As DNA, the CDR3 is TGTGCCAGCAGCCGGAGGGAGGGAGAGACCCAGTACTTC. Translated: CASSRREGETQYF.

This chain links TRBV27 with TRBJ2-6; 7 bases are a match to TRBD2. The CDR3 loop spans 16 amino acids. Unmatched junction bases numbered 7, after V lost 8 bases and J lost 0 bases. Germline CDR1 reads MNHEY; CDR2 reads SMNVEV (reference sequence). The CDR3 spells CASRRGSISGANVLTF. The CDR3 DNA reads TGTGCCAGCCGGCGGGGGTCTATCTCTGGGGCCAACGTCCTGACTTTC.

The V gene is TRBV3-1, the J gene TRBJ1-6; D not resolved. The CDR3 contains 14 residues. Per germline, CDR1 LGHDT and CDR2 YNNKEL (reference sequence). The V gene lost 1 base and the J gene lost 1 base, with 2 bases spanning the gap. CDR3 residues: CASSQGSYNSPLHF. CDR3 nucleotides: TGTGCCAGCAGCCAAGGATCCTATAATTCACCCCTCCACTTT.

As for this clonotype: Germline and junction disagree at one end, which may indicate a read error. V and J are TRBV7-8 and TRBJ1-5; weak D call: TRBD1 (6 bases). The CDR3 loop spans 15 amino acids. CDR1 is SGHVS, CDR2 FQNEAQ, per germline. In DNA, the CDR3 is TGTGCCAGCAGCTTAGGGGTGACAGGCAATCGGCCCCAGCATTTT. This sequence encodes CASSLGVTGNRPQHF.

V gene TRBV19 combines with J gene TRBJ1-2; no definite D call. CDR3 length: 15 amino acids. From germline, CDR1 is LNHDA and CDR2 SQIVND (reference sequence). V dropped 5 bases and J dropped 3 bases, with 16 bases sitting between them. CDR3 coding DNA: TGTGCCAGTAGTCCCCCACCCCCCACCTACTATGGCTACACCTTC. Protein: CASSPPPPTYYGYTF.

V and J are TRBV19 and TRBJ2-3; 11 positions agree with TRBD1. The length of the CDR3 is 15 residues. CDR1 is LNHDA and CDR2 is SQIVND in the germline V gene (reference sequence). J gave up 3 bases and V 5 bases, and 4 bases lay outside the gene matches. CDR3 DNA sequence: TGTGCCAGTAGTCGTGGGGACAGGGGGACAGATACGCAGTATTTT. It yields the protein CASSRGDRGTDTQYF. The whole variable domain, filled in from reference TRBV19 and TRBJ2-3, reads DGGITQSPKYLFRKEGQNVTLSCEQNLNHDAMYWYRQDPGQGLRLIYYSQIVNDFQKGDIAEGYSVSREKKESFPLTVTSAQKNPTAFYLCASSRGDRGTDTQYFGPGTRLTVL.

The rearrangement joins TRBV12-3 or TRBV12-4 to TRBJ2-2; 8 nucleotides line up with TRBD2. Unmatched junction bases numbered 3, after V lost 6 bases and J lost 6 bases. The CDR3 is 13 residues long. CDR3 region: CASRAGDAGELFF. CDR3 DNA sequence: TGTGCCAGCAGAGCGGGAGATGCCGGGGAGCTGTTTTTT.

In its sample, this clonotype was seen a few times. The chain uses TRBV7-2 and TRBJ1-2; a possible D gene is TRBD1 (6 bases). Trimming stripped 1 base from V and 2 bases from J, with 20 bases between. The CDR3 runs 18 residues. Per germline, CDR1 SGHTA and CDR2 FQGNSA. The CDR3 DNA follows: TGTGCCAGCAGCTTAGGGCAGACAGGTTATTCTTGGAACTATGGCTACACCTTC. It yields the protein CASSLGQTGYSWNYGYTF.

This clonotype was counted a single time. The chain joins TRBV18 to TRBJ2-2, with a possible D match to TRBD1 (6 bases). CDR3 length: 15 amino acids. Germline V gene lookup returns CDR1 KGHSH and CDR2 LQKENI. V was cut by 0 bases and J by 3 bases, with 8 bases left in between. The CDR3 region is CASSPPTGDTGELFF. In DNA, the CDR3 is TGTGCCAGCTCACCACCGACAGGAGACACCGGGGAGCTGTTTTTT. The entire variable domain, with the rest obtained from reference TRBV18 and TRBJ2-2, is as follows: NAGVMQNPRHLVRRRGQEARLRCSPMKGHSHVYWYRQLPEEGLKFMVYLQKENIIDESGMPKERFSAEFPKEGPSILRIQQVVRGDSAAYFCASSPPTGDTGELFFGEGSRLTVL.

This clonotype was seen a few times. For the CDR3, the DNA is TGTGCCAGCAGCTTAAATGGGGGGTTGAACACTGAAGCTTTCTTT. Its protein is CASSLNGGLNTEAFF. This chain connects TRBV7-3 to TRBJ1-1, with D possibly matching TRBD1 (5 bases). V gave up 1 base and J gave up 0 bases, with 9 bases separating them. Germline loops: CDR1 SGHTA, CDR2 FQGTGA. This CDR3 has 15 residues. Based on the CDR3 plus reference TRBV7-3 and TRBJ1-1, the full variable domain is GAGVSQTPSNKVTEKGKYVELRCDPISGHTALYWYRQSLGQGPEFLIYFQGTGAADDSGLPNDRFFAVRPEGSVSTLKIQRTERGDSAVYLCASSLNGGLNTEAFFGQGTRLTVV.

The genes are TRBV20-1 and TRBJ2-1, with D unresolved. The V end was cut by 3 bases, the J end by 7 bases, with 16 bases between. Germline V gene sequence: CDR1 DFQATT, CDR2 SNEGSKA (reference sequence). This CDR3 contains 14 residues. The CDR3, as DNA: TGCAGTGCTAGCGAGCCAGTTAAGTTGAATGAGCAGTTCTTC. It codes for CSASEPVKLNEQFF.

This clonotype was seen a single time. The genes are TRBV5-1 and TRBJ1-2; 7 bases agree with TRBD1. The CDR3 consists of 14 residues. Trimming cost V 2 bases and J 3 bases; bases outside gene matches: 4. Per germline, CDR1 SGHRS and CDR2 YFSETQ. The DNA of the CDR3 is TGCGCCAGCAGCTTAGGAGACAGGGACTATGGCTACACCTTC. Translation: CASSLGDRDYGYTF. Full variable domain (missing parts from reference TRBV5-1 and TRBJ1-2): KAGVTQTPRYLIKTRGQQVTLSCSPISGHRSVSWYQQTPGQGLQFLFEYFSETQRNKGNFPGRFSGRQFSNSRSEMNVSTLELGDSALYLCASSLGDRDYGYTFGSGTRLTVV.

A few counts support this clonotype. The chain carries TRBV20-1 and TRBJ2-5; 8 nucleotides align to TRBD1. Trimming at V came to 8 bases and at J to 5 bases, leaving 7 bases not matched to a gene. CDR1 DFQATT and CDR2 SNEGSKA come from the germline V gene (reference sequence). This CDR3 region has 12 residues. The CDR3 region has the DNA TGCAGTTCCCAGGGGGCGGGGGAGACCCAGTACTTC. Encoded protein: CSSQGAGETQYF.

The chain couples TRBV7-8 to TRBJ1-4; D may be TRBD1 (6 bases). Trimming pared 5 bases from V and 10 bases from J, leaving 17 bases between. From germline, CDR1 is SGHVS and CDR2 FQNEAQ. CDR3 length: 14 residues. This CDR3 reads CASSPTGTRGKLFF. In nucleotides, the CDR3 is TGTGCCAGCAGCCCTACAGGGACGAGGGGAAAACTGTTTTTT.

The rearrangement joins TRBV20-1 to TRBJ2-3; D may be TRBD1 (5 bases). The V and J ends lost 6 bases and 4 bases respectively, with 11 bases between them. The CDR3 sequence is 12 residues long. The germline V gene encodes CDR1 DFQATT and CDR2 SNEGSKA (reference sequence). CDR3 region: CSAAGKADTQYF. In nucleotides, the CDR3 is TGCAGTGCGGCAGGGAAGGCAGATACGCAGTATTTT.

J is TRBJ2-1 and V is TRBV11-2, with D tentatively TRBD1 (6 bases). Germline V gives CDR1 SGHAT, CDR2 FQNNGV. This CDR3 comprises 12 residues. V was shortened by 8 bases and J by 15 bases, with 20 bases between the two germline ends. CDR3 sequence: CASQPYLGQGFF. As DNA, the CDR3 is TGTGCCAGCCAACCCTATCTGGGACAAGGGTTCTTC.

This chain's CDR3 is CASSWRGIFSGVYNEQFF. CDR3 coding DNA: TGTGCCAGCAGTTGGAGGGGAATTTTTAGCGGGGTTTACAATGAGCAGTTCTTC. The chain combines TRBV28 with TRBJ2-1, with TRBD2 identical over 8 bases. CDR1 MDHEN and CDR2 SYDVKM come from the germline V gene. There are 18 residues in the CDR3. Trimming took 4 bases from V and 4 from J; bases not matched to a gene: 15.

The chain carries TRBV28 and TRBJ1-1; the D is unclear. This CDR3 is built from 11 residues. The germline V and J ends were trimmed by 3 bases and 12 bases, with 11 bases remaining between them. Germline assignment: CDR1 MDHEN and CDR2 SYDVKM. The CDR3 loop reads CASSFRESTFF. DNA for the CDR3: TGTGCCAGCAGTTTTCGGGAGTCGACTTTCTTT.

The chain employs TRBV30 and TRBJ1-1; D is unresolved. V shed 4 bases and J shed 4 bases, with 19 bases lying between them. There are 15 residues in the CDR3. CDR1 and CDR2 (germline): GTSNPN, SVGIG (reference sequence). CDR3 DNA sequence: TGTGCCTGGAAGGCGGGTGGAGGTTCAGGCACTGAAGCTTTCTTT. Amino acid sequence: CAWKAGGGSGTEAFF.

CDR3 loop: CASSQEGGRLRVLHF. The DNA of the CDR3 is TGCGCCAGCAGCCAAGAGGGGGGGCGGCTAAGGGTCCTCCACTTT. V is TRBV4-1 and J is TRBJ1-6, with D possibly TRBD1 on 6 matching bases. The CDR3 spans 15 residues. V dropped 0 bases and J dropped 15 bases, with 18 bases sitting between them. Germline-derived CDR1 and CDR2 are MGHRA and YSYEKL.

This clonotype was seen more than once but under ten times. The chain couples TRBV20-1 to TRBJ1-2; no definite D call. The CDR3 is 12 amino acids. Germline CDR1 reads DFQATT; CDR2 reads SNEGSKA (reference sequence). Trimming removed 5 bases at V and 6 bases at J, with 13 bases between. The CDR3 loop is CSAFRGWDGYTF. CDR3 bases: TGCAGTGCTTTTCGAGGATGGGATGGCTACACCTTC.